What follows are 8 T cell receptor beta chains derived from one specimen sequenced in a study of shared clonotypes between healthy human individuals. Profiled with immunoSEQ multiplex PCR; TCRdb holds only in-frame clones, not every one. The data hold some 580,000 clones, with about 97% observed a single time. Sequenced sample: naive CD4+ T cells sorted from blood. The subset is: CD45RA+ positively selected. Receptor source: a woman aged 30 to 39 in good health.

The chain links TRBV5-1 to TRBJ1-1; TRBD1 agrees at 7 bases. This CDR3 region has 14 residues. V shed 0 bases, J shed 5 bases, and the junction held 4 bases outside the gene matches. Germline CDR1 and CDR2: SGHRS and YFSETQ. The CDR3 sequence is CASSLDGTATEAFF. CDR3 nucleotide sequence: TGCGCCAGCAGCTTGGACGGGACAGCAACTGAAGCTTTCTTT.

The chain is built from TRBV4-2 and TRBJ2-7, with 16 bases that match TRBD2. This CDR3 region has 18 residues. Germline-derived CDR1 and CDR2 are LGHNA and YNFKEQ. The V gene end was trimmed by 2 bases and the J gene end by 6 bases; junction bases not matched to a gene: 10. Here the CDR3 DNA reads TGTGCCAGCAGCCAAATAGGGACTAGCGGGAGGGGAAGGGGCGAGCAGTACTTC. Its translation is CASSQIGTSGRGRGEQYF.

The chain recombines TRBV7-8 with TRBJ2-5; 8 bases are shared with TRBD1. The J call is uncertain, as TRBJ2-7 better fits the DNA end. This CDR3 contains 16 residues. In germline, CDR1 is SGHVS, CDR2 FQNEAQ. The CDR3 nucleotides read TGTGCCAGTAGCAGAGCATATCAGGGGGCTGGCTACGAGCAGTACTTC. This translates into CASSRAYQGAGYEQYF.

The chain employs TRBV5-6 and TRBJ2-5; 11 bases fit TRBD2. Germline V gene lookup returns CDR1 SGHDT and CDR2 YYEEEE. V shed 0 bases, J shed 4 bases, and the junction held 11 bases outside the gene matches. This CDR3 spans 18 amino acids. The CDR3 is CASSLVGTSGGGPETQYF. The CDR3 DNA sequence: TGTGCCAGCAGCTTGGTAGGGACTAGCGGAGGGGGGCCAGAGACCCAGTACTTC.

This clone occurred once. The rearrangement links TRBV10-3 to TRBJ2-3; D is unclear. Germline values: CDR1 ENHRY, CDR2 SYGVKD. CDR3 length equals 12 residues. The V end lost 6 bases, the J end lost 10 bases, and 14 bases lay between the germline ends. The CDR3 nucleotides read TGTGCCATCAGCGCAGAGTGGAAGCCGCAGTATTTT. It encodes CAISAEWKPQYF.

This chain uses TRBV18 with TRBJ2-3, with D unresolved. Germline CDR1 is KGHSH and CDR2 is LQKENI. V lost 2 bases to trimming and J lost 6 bases, with 18 bases between them. The CDR3 loop spans 16 amino acids. The CDR3 reads CASSPFQVTARDTQYF. CDR3 nucleotides: TGTGCCAGCTCACCATTTCAAGTAACAGCTCGTGATACGCAGTATTTT. The variable domain in full, completed from reference TRBV18 and TRBJ2-3, reads NAGVMQNPRHLVRRRGQEARLRCSPMKGHSHVYWYRQLPEEGLKFMVYLQKENIIDESGMPKERFSAEFPKEGPSILRIQQVVRGDSAAYFCASSPFQVTARDTQYFGPGTRLTVL.

The chain employs TRBV4-1 and TRBJ2-1, with D possibly being TRBD1 or TRBD2 (5 bases each). Germline V gene lookup returns CDR1 MGHRA and CDR2 YSYEKL. Trimming stripped 1 base from V and 7 bases from J, with 20 bases between. The CDR3 is 17 amino acids. The CDR3 sequence: CASSQGGFLGEGNEQFF. The CDR3 DNA follows: TGCGCCAGCAGCCAAGGAGGTTTTTTGGGCGAGGGGAATGAGCAGTTCTTC.

The V and J genes are TRBV7-3 and TRBJ1-2; D is unresolved. Germline values: CDR1 SGHTA, CDR2 FQGTGA. Trimming stripped 3 bases from V and 7 bases from J, with 9 bases between. CDR3 length: 12 residues. The CDR3 DNA is TGTGCCAGCAGCTTCGCAGGTGGTGGCTACACCTTC. The encoded protein is CASSFAGGGYTF.